Described below is a single TCR beta chain sequence and its context. This clonotype was counted many times. Its antigen is not yet known. No base qualities exist here, and no much larger clone lies one base off it. The method behind the library was multiplex PCR. The reads were generated on an Illumina HiSeq 4000. TCR beta libraries were built with iRepertoire HTBI primers and Arm-PCR amplification of CDR3 regions. Gel purification was performed on PCR products prior to sequencing. On the study's bioinformatics: Across samples, 55 to 80 TRBV and approximately 15 TRBJ segments were identified and used for gene usage analysis of CDR3 amino acid clonotypes. COPE and FqMerger were used to merge the filtered high-quality paired reads into contigs. BLAST was used to align contigs to IMGT TRBV, TRBD and TRBJ reference genes, with CDR3 defined following IMGT. Clonotypes above 0.1% frequency were classified as highly expanded clones. Repertoire diversity was measured by Shannon entropy, and V-J evenness by the Gini coefficient. Public clonotypes were defined as clonotypes shared by more than one individual. TCRdb took the public reads, trimmed them with fastp at Q25, ran MiXCR for clone calling and kept in-frame beta chains. Rows with one shared CDR3 protein collapse into an entry with the most common genes and DNA. TCRdb assigned the V and J calls; the authors' analysis was not used. For this sample there are roughly 360,000 distinct CDR3 sequences; roughly 25% appear just once. The top ten hold 25% to 35% of the sample.

The germline V gene supplies CDR1 MGHDK and CDR2 SYGVNS. Relative to germline, V is missing 8 bases and J is missing 4 bases, with 5 bases of the junction outside any gene match. Taken from cysteine to phenylalanine, the CDR3 has 12 residues. Only CDR3 DNA remains: 36 bases, in frame from the first base. The sample belongs to a study of regulatory T cells in long-lasting Graves disease (dated by TCRdb to about 2021). Background on the whole study: To count as having persistent Graves' disease, a patient had to have received antithyroid drug treatment for over 5 years with TSH receptor autoantibodies remaining persistently positive. Peripheral blood TCR sequencing and RNA sequencing compared persistent Graves' disease patients with newly diagnosed Graves' disease patients. The study took place in China and was registered as a clinical trial. A total of around 35 samples underwent TCR sequencing, from 13 patients with persistent Graves' disease and approximately 20 patients with newly diagnosed Graves' disease. Persistent Graves' disease patients in the clinical cohort had taken antithyroid drugs for roughly ten years on average. General conclusions and limits of the study: Sequencing and analysis were limited to the TCR beta chain. Persistent Graves' disease patients showed lower TCR Shannon entropy and fewer highly expanded clones than newly diagnosed patients, suggesting clonal expansion. Only peripheral blood was studied, because thyroid tissue, the primary lesion, was inaccessible. As a limitation, the authors acknowledged that the small sample size may reduce accuracy. TRBV28, TRBJ1-2 and TRBJ2-5 were preferentially used in persistent disease, while TRBV20-1 and TRBJ2-1 were favored in newly diagnosed disease. A larger number of public clonotypes was shared among persistent patients (approximately 3,000) than among newly diagnosed patients (roughly 930).

Interpreted using the paper, the time point label stands for: persistent/refractory GD, antithyroid drugs over 5 years with positive TRAb. RNA was extracted from PBMCs in TRIzol for both TCR sequencing and RNA sequencing. Graves' disease was diagnosed according to American Thyroid Association guidelines. Patients for the study were recruited at an endocrinology department in Xi'an, China. Each patient gave approximately 9.7 milliliters of peripheral blood, collected in an EDTA anticoagulant tube. PBMCs were isolated by Ficoll Paque Plus density gradient separation without further T cell sorting. RNA quality was checked with an Agilent 2100 Bioanalyzer and agarose gel, and concentration with a NanoDrop 2000.

This specimen was peripheral blood mononuclear cells (PBMCs), taken when the disease was refractory, from a patient treated with antithyroid drugs. This TCR was sampled from a woman aged 40 to 49 with Graves disease. Donor details come from another sample of the same person, matched by shared clones. The rearranged segments are TRBV25-1 and TRBJ2-7; 7 junctional bases match TRBD1. The nucleotide sequence reads TGTGCCAGCCGGGACAGCGATTACGAGCAGTACTTC. This is translated as CASRDSDYEQYF.